This T cell receptor beta chain was recovered during a study of blood T cell repertoires in COVID-19. Produced via immunoSEQ multiplex PCR; TCRdb's table is partial and in-frame only. The table records under 300,000 clones, less than 90% of them present only once. V lost 6 bases and J lost 2; bases outside the gene matches: 4. From germline, CDR1 is SNHLY and CDR2 FYNNEI. The length of the CDR3 is 15 residues. The chain is built from TRBV2 and TRBJ2-6, with 7 bases fitting TRBD2. This sequence was found in a woman in her 50s who had recovered from COVID-19. The specimen was PBMCs or T cells enriched from blood (not recorded which). CDR3 in amino acids: CASRGTITGANVLTF. DNA of the CDR3: TGTGCCAGCAGGGGGACTATTACTGGGGCCAACGTCCTGACTTTC. Looking up the rest from reference TRBV2 and TRBJ2-6 gives the full variable domain: EPEVTQTPSHQVTQMGQEVILRCVPISNHLYFYWYRQILGQKVEFLVSFYNNEISEKSEIFDDQFSVERPDGSNFTLKIRSTKLEDSAMYFCASRGTITGANVLTFGAGSRLTVL.